These T cell receptor beta chains were read from a single sample in a study of technical replicates of blood from a few donors. Repertoires were generated with immunoSEQ multiplex PCR, while TCRdb's copy carries only in-frame clones and drops some. The repertoire holds fewer than 90,000 clones, around 89% seen once, with approximately 0.39% in the top ten. The sequenced material came from T cells isolated from PBMCs. The receptors derive from a human donor in good health. Each CDR3 is given with its conserved first and last residue. Fields, in order: V gene, J gene, D gene, clone size, CDR3 DNA, CDR3 protein. D genes are given only for firm matches. Clone size is shown for a subset of rows, as once, few, many or a class of expanded clone.

>TRBV27|TRBJ2-1|-|-
TGTGCCAGCAGTTTTAACGGCAATGAGCAGTTCTTC
CASSFNGNEQFF
>TRBV2|TRBJ2-5|-|-
TGTGCCAGCAGCGGAACGCCAGGGGTTCGCGAGACCCAGTACTTC
CASSGTPGVRETQYF
>TRBV12-5|TRBJ2-3|TRBD2|-
TGTGCTAGTGGTTTGGGAGGACTAGCCCGTTTATCCACAGATACGCAGTATTTT
CASGLGGLARLSTDTQYF
>TRBV11-3|TRBJ2-7|-|-
TGTGCCAGCAGCTTCATCGCGGCAGGGATCAACGAGCAGTACTTC
CASSFIAAGINEQYF
>TRBV9|TRBJ1-3|TRBD1|-
TGTGCCAGCAGCGTAGAGTGGATGATGGGGACAGGCTCTGGAAACACCATATATTTT
CASSVEWMMGTGSGNTIYF
>TRBV7-9|TRBJ2-7|-|-
TGTGCCAGCAGCTTTACAGGAACCTCCTATGAGCAGTACTTC
CASSFTGTSYEQYF
>TRBV4-2|TRBJ2-2|-|-
TGTGCCAGCAGCCATCAGCGGGACACGATAAACACCGGGGAGCTGTTTTTT
CASSHQRDTINTGELFF
>TRBV2|TRBJ2-1|-|-
TGTGCCAGTCAATACAATGAGCAGTTCTTC
CASQYNEQFF
>TRBV7-9|TRBJ2-2|-|once
TGTGCCATCACAGGGTTGGACACCGGGGAGCTGTTTTTT
CAITGLDTGELFF
>TRBV6-6|TRBJ1-1|-|-
TGTGCCAGCACTATGGGAGGCGAAGCTTTCTTT
CASTMGGEAFF
>TRBV5-1|TRBJ1-1|-|few
TGCGCCAGCAGCTTGTTTAGGCGGGGCGAGGACACTGAAGCTTTCTTT
CASSLFRRGEDTEAFF
>TRBV27|TRBJ2-1|-|-
TGTGCCAGCAGTCTTTTGTCCGGCTACAATGAGCAGTTCTTC
CASSLLSGYNEQFF
>TRBV11-1|TRBJ2-5|TRBD2|-
TGTGCCAGCAGCTTGAGTAAGGGACTAGCGAGAGAGACCCAGTACTTC
CASSLSKGLARETQYF
>TRBV2|TRBJ2-7|-|-
TGTGCCAGCAGGGAGGGACAGCAGTACTTC
CASREGQQYF
>TRBV29-1|TRBJ2-7|TRBD1|-
TGCAGCGGAGGCCTGGGACAGAGCTCCTACGAGCAGTACTTC
CSGGLGQSSYEQYF
>TRBV6-5|TRBJ2-1|-|once
TGTGCCAGCAGTATGCTCCCAGGTTTAGATGAGCAGTTCTTC
CASSMLPGLDEQFF
>TRBV5-1|TRBJ1-2|-|-
TGCGCCAGCAGCTTGGTCCAGGGCCCTAACTATGGCTACACCTTC
CASSLVQGPNYGYTF
>TRBV4-1|TRBJ1-5|TRBD1|-
TGCGCCAGCAGCCAACAGGGGGGAGTTCAGCCCCAGCATTTT
CASSQQGGVQPQHF
>TRBV5-1|TRBJ1-1|-|-
TGCGCCAGCAGCTTGGGCGGCGAGTCTCCCCCCACTGAAGCTTTCTTT
CASSLGGESPPTEAFF
>TRBV11-2|TRBJ1-3|-|-
TGTGCCAGCAGCTTAACGGGCTCTGGAAACACCATATATTTT
CASSLTGSGNTIYF
>TRBV10-3|TRBJ2-3|TRBD2|-
TGTGCCAGCTCCGGGGGGTCCGAGAGGACAGATACGCAGTATTTT
CASSGGSERTDTQYF
>TRBV27|TRBJ1-5|TRBD1|-
TGTGCCAGCAGTCAGACAGGGTATAGCAATCAGCCCCAGCATTTT
CASSQTGYSNQPQHF
>TRBV7-3|TRBJ2-1|TRBD2|-
TGTGCCAGCAGCTTAAGTATAGCGGGCAACAATGAGCAGTTCTTC
CASSLSIAGNNEQFF
>TRBV19|TRBJ2-7|TRBD1|few
TGTGCCAGTAAGATGGGACAGGGGACTCGCGAGCAGTACTTC
CASKMGQGTREQYF
>TRBV6-5|TRBJ1-1|TRBD1|-
TGTGCCAGCAGTTACACAGGACAGGGAGGCACTGAAGCTTTCTTT
CASSYTGQGGTEAFF
>TRBV25-1|TRBJ2-3|TRBD2|-
TGTGCCAGCGTTGGGCTAGCGGGAGAAAGGACAGATACGCAGTATTTT
CASVGLAGERTDTQYF
>TRBV7-2|TRBJ2-7|TRBD2|once
TGTGCCAGCAGACAGGGGACTAGCGGCTACGAGCAGTACTTC
CASRQGTSGYEQYF
>TRBV10-3|TRBJ2-2|TRBD1|-
TGTGCCATCAGTGGGGACAGGGGGCAGACCGGGGAGCTGTTTTTT
CAISGDRGQTGELFF